This is a list of T cell receptor beta chains from one sample in a study of T cell clonotyping in hematopoietic cell transplantation. The repertoire was sequenced with immunoSEQ multiplex PCR; TCRdb's copy has only in-frame clones and lacks some. The profile covers approximately 9,300 clones, with about four fifths appearing a single time and around 49% taken by the ten largest. This specimen consisted of PBMCs, obtained at the time of graft-versus-host disease after allogeneic stem cell transplant. Source of these receptors: a male patient over 55 who had an allogeneic stem cell transplant from an unrelated donor, so the T cells may come from the graft donor. Some clones in this sample may be carry-over from other donors' samples. Each CDR3 is given with its conserved first and last residue. A D gene is named only where the DNA matches it firmly. Not all rows give a size; the values are once, few, many and, for expanded clones, a class.

clone size,V gene,J gene,D gene,CDR3 DNA,CDR3 protein
.,TRBV7-9,TRBJ1-1,.,TGTGCCAGCAGCTCCAAAGAAAACAGGGTTGAAGCTTTCTTT,CASSSKENRVEAFF
.,TRBV9,TRBJ1-2,.,TGTGCCAGCAGCGTAGTGGCAGATACTAACTATGGCTACACCTTC,CASSVVADTNYGYTF
.,TRBV5-1,TRBJ2-2,.,TGCGCCAGCAGCTTGGTTGGCGGGGAGCTGTTTTTT,CASSLVGGELFF
.,TRBV7-4,TRBJ2-7,TRBD2,TGTGCCAGCAGCCCCACCCGACTAGCGCGGGAGCAGTACTTC,CASSPTRLAREQYF
.,TRBV6-6,TRBJ1-1,.,TGTGCCAGCACTAACACCCCAGGGAGCGCTGAAGCTTTCTTT,CASTNTPGSAEAFF
.,TRBV18,TRBJ1-1,.,TGTGCCAGCTCACCTGGGGAGGGGACTGAAGCTTTCTTT,CASSPGEGTEAFF
.,TRBV6-1,TRBJ2-5,.,TGTGCCAGCAGGGAGGGGGGAAAAGAGACCCAGTACTTC,CASREGGKETQYF
.,TRBV9,TRBJ2-2,.,TGTGCCAGCACCGGAGACATTCGGGGGCCGTACACCGGGGAGCTGTTTTTT,CASTGDIRGPYTGELFF
.,TRBV5-5,TRBJ1-2,.,TGTGCCAGCAGCTTGGAGGGATCCCTCGGGGACTATGGCTACACCTTC,CASSLEGSLGDYGYTF
medium-sized,TRBV7-2,TRBJ2-5,TRBD1,TGTGCCAGCAGTTCCGGACAGGTTCAAGAGACCCAGTACTTC,CASSSGQVQETQYF
.,TRBV19,TRBJ1-2,.,TGTGCCAGTAGTACCCTTGACCGAAGGGGTGGCTACACCTTC,CASSTLDRRGGYTF
.,TRBV9,TRBJ2-3,.,TGTGCCAGCAGCGTGGGTATCATCAGCACAGATACGCAGTATTTT,CASSVGIISTDTQYF
.,TRBV7-7,TRBJ1-1,.,TGTGCCAGCAGCAACCGGACCAGTACCACTGAAGCTTTCTTT,CASSNRTSTTEAFF
.,TRBV5-1,TRBJ2-5,.,TGCGCCAGCAGCTTGGGGGCTAGCAGCTACCAAGAGACCCAGTACTTC,CASSLGASSYQETQYF
.,TRBV7-8,TRBJ2-3,TRBD2,TGTGCCAGCAGACTAGGGCTAGGAGGGAGGGCAGATACGCAGTATTTT,CASRLGLGGRADTQYF
.,TRBV7-2,TRBJ1-2,.,TGTGCCAGCAGCCGGGGTGACTATGGCTACACCTTC,CASSRGDYGYTF
.,TRBV7-9,TRBJ1-6,.,TGTGCCAGCTCCAGGTATAATTCACCCCTCCACTTT,CASSRYNSPLHF
.,TRBV6-6,TRBJ2-2,TRBD2,TGTGCCAGCGTCCTAGCGGAAAACTTGAACACCGGGGAGCTGTTTTTT,CASVLAENLNTGELFF
few,TRBV6-5,TRBJ1-3,.,TGTGCCAGCAGACGCGGGAACTCTGGAAACACCATATATTTT,CASRRGNSGNTIYF
few,TRBV18,TRBJ1-1,.,TGTGCCAGCTCACCTCAAGAGGGACCTACTAACACTGAAGCTTTCTTT,CASSPQEGPTNTEAFF
.,TRBV2,TRBJ2-7,TRBD2,TGTGCCAGCAGGGTAGCGGGGGGGCTCCGCGAGCAGTACTTC,CASRVAGGLREQYF
.,TRBV5-6,TRBJ1-4,TRBD1,TGTGCCAGCAGCTTGGGGACAGGGGTTGAAAAACTGTTTTTT,CASSLGTGVEKLFF
.,TRBV5-6,TRBJ2-2,.,TGTGCCAGCAGCACTGAGAACGGTTACACCGGGGAGCTGTTTTTT,CASSTENGYTGELFF
.,TRBV9,TRBJ1-1,.,TGTGCCAGCAGCGTAGGAGGGGGGGAAGCTTTCTTT,CASSVGGGEAFF
.,TRBV5-1,TRBJ2-5,.,TGCGCCAGCAGCTGGGGGGGCGCGGGGGAGACCCAGTACTTC,CASSWGGAGETQYF
.,TRBV5-6,TRBJ2-1,.,TGTGCCAGCAGCTACGGGACTTTGGATGAGCAGTTCTTC,CASSYGTLDEQFF
.,TRBV9,TRBJ1-1,TRBD1,TGTGCCAGCAGCGTAGTTACAGGGGCTGGCACTGAAGCTTTCTTT,CASSVVTGAGTEAFF
.,TRBV5-1,TRBJ1-2,.,TGCGCCAGCAGCTCCGGGACGGAGCATAACTATGGCTACACCTTC,CASSSGTEHNYGYTF
.,TRBV7-3,TRBJ1-1,.,TGTGCCAGCAGTCCTACAGGGTTGAGCACTGAAGCTTTCTTT,CASSPTGLSTEAFF
few,TRBV7-9,TRBJ1-6,TRBD1,TGTGCCAGCAGCCCCCGACAGGGAGATTCACCCCTCCACTTT,CASSPRQGDSPLHF
.,TRBV6-5,TRBJ2-7,.,TGTGCCAGCAGTTCCCGGGTGGAGTCCTACGAGCAGTACTTC,CASSSRVESYEQYF
.,TRBV7-2,TRBJ2-6,.,TGTGCCAGCAGCTTCATGAATGGGGCCAACGTCCTGACTTTC,CASSFMNGANVLTF
.,TRBV6-1,TRBJ2-6,.,TGTGCCAGCAGTGGCTCCTTACAGGGAGCCGGGGCCAACGTCCTGACTTTC,CASSGSLQGAGANVLTF
.,TRBV25-1,TRBJ2-3,TRBD1,TGTGCCAGCAGTGAACCGACAGGGCGTGCGCAGTATTTT,CASSEPTGRAQYF
.,TRBV7-9,TRBJ2-7,.,TGTGCCAGCAGCCCGATGGACAGAGACTACGAGCAGTACTTC,CASSPMDRDYEQYF
.,TRBV4-1,TRBJ1-6,TRBD1,TGCGCCAGCAGCCAGGACAGGGTAAATAATTCACCCCTCCACTTT,CASSQDRVNNSPLHF
.,TRBV2,TRBJ2-7,.,TGTGCCAGCAGTGCCCGCGGGCACAGCTACGAGCAGTACTTC,CASSARGHSYEQYF
.,TRBV29-1,TRBJ2-1,.,TGCAGCGTTGAACCCACCCGGGGCTCCTACAATGAGCAGTTCTTC,CSVEPTRGSYNEQFF
.,TRBV19,TRBJ1-1,TRBD1,TGTGCCAGTATCCCACAGGGGGCTAGCGAAGCTTTCTTT,CASIPQGASEAFF
few,TRBV4-3,TRBJ2-3,.,TGCGCCAGCGCCCAAGTTCACCGAAGCACAGATACGCAGTATTTT,CASAQVHRSTDTQYF
.,TRBV5-4,TRBJ2-7,.,TGTGCCAGCAGCCCCGACTTGTCCAACGAGCAGTACTTC,CASSPDLSNEQYF
.,TRBV6-1,TRBJ2-7,.,TGTGCCAGCAGTGAAGGGGTCATTCCCTACGAGCAGTACTTC,CASSEGVIPYEQYF
.,TRBV2,TRBJ2-3,.,TGTGCCAGCAGTGAGGACAGTGACACAGATACGCAGTATTTT,CASSEDSDTDTQYF
.,TRBV4-2,TRBJ2-3,.,TGTGCCAGCAGCCAAGGTAGGGGAGATACGCAGTATTTT,CASSQGRGDTQYF
.,TRBV4-3,TRBJ2-2,.,TGCGCCAGCAGCGTGGACACGAACACCGGGGAGCTGTTTTTT,CASSVDTNTGELFF
.,TRBV9,TRBJ2-1,TRBD2,TGTGCCAGCAGCGCGGGACTAGCGGGGGGCCCCTCCTACAATGAGCAGTTCTTC,CASSAGLAGGPSYNEQFF
once,TRBV13,TRBJ2-3,TRBD2,TGTGCCAGCAGTTCACTAGCGGGGGGGGCAGATACGCAGTATTTT,CASSSLAGGADTQYF
.,TRBV2,TRBJ1-5,.,TGTGCCAGCAGTCCCCTCCCCAGGGGTGGTCAGCCCCAGCATTTT,CASSPLPRGGQPQHF
.,TRBV19,TRBJ2-5,TRBD1,TGTGCCAGTAGTATTTCTCGGGGACAGGGGGAGACCCAGTACTTC,CASSISRGQGETQYF
.,TRBV7-9,TRBJ2-3,.,TGTGCCAGCAGCTTAGCCCGGGACTCAAGCACAGATACGCAGTATTTT,CASSLARDSSTDTQYF
.,TRBV4-1,TRBJ2-7,.,TGCGCCAGCAGCCAAGCGCTCAGGCGTACCTACGAGCAGTACTTC,CASSQALRRTYEQYF
hyperexpanded,TRBV5-6,TRBJ2-7,.,TGTGCCAGCAGCTCGGAATTCAGGGCTTACGAGCAGTACTTC,CASSSEFRAYEQYF
.,TRBV7-8,TRBJ2-5,.,TGTGCCAGCAGCCCCCAAGAGACCCAGTACTTC,CASSPQETQYF
.,TRBV7-2,TRBJ1-1,.,TGTGCCAGCAGCTTATCAAGTAATACGGGGTACGGGGGAACTGAAGCTTTCTTT,CASSLSSNTGYGGTEAFF
.,TRBV6-5,TRBJ2-7,TRBD2,TGTGCCAGCAGTTACTCGGGGGGGAACTACGAGCAGTACTTC,CASSYSGGNYEQYF
.,TRBV6-5,TRBJ1-1,TRBD1,TGTGCCAGCAGTCGGGGACAGGGGGGCACTGAAGCTTTCTTT,CASSRGQGGTEAFF
.,TRBV6-5,TRBJ2-7,.,TGTGCCAGCAGTCCTACGAGGGGAACCTACGAGCAGTACTTC,CASSPTRGTYEQYF
few,TRBV2,TRBJ1-5,TRBD1,TGTGCCAGCCGGGGGGGCAGGGGGCCCCTTAATCAGCCCCAGCATTTT,CASRGGRGPLNQPQHF
once,TRBV4-2,TRBJ2-2,.,TGTGCCAGCAGCCAAGGAGATGAACATCGGAACACCGGGGAGCTGTTTTTT,CASSQGDEHRNTGELFF